This is a list of T cell receptor beta chains from one sample in a study of T cell repertoires in cytomegalovirus infection. Their antigens remain unidentified. TCRdb analysed the reads with MiXCR anew, one entry per CDR3 protein. The repertoire has 200,000 or so distinct CDR3 sequences, 35% to 45% of them found once; the top ten carry roughly three fifths. The input for sequencing was CD8+ T cells from cultured PBMCs, taken from culture after CMV antigen stimulation. The receptors come from a human donor in good health (CMV status not recorded). Some clones in this sample may be carry-over from other donors' samples. CDR3s leave out the opening cysteine and the closing phenylalanine or tryptophan. The order of the fields is V gene, D gene, clone size, CDR3 protein. The D gene is left open where the match is weak. Rows give clone size only sometimes, using once, few, many, or a class for an expanded clone.

v_call: TRBV2; d_call: NA; clone_size: NA; cdr3_aa: ATLGGKLF
v_call: TRBV27; d_call: NA; clone_size: NA; cdr3_aa: ASQRGGAFPEAF
v_call: TRBV7-2; d_call: NA; clone_size: few; cdr3_aa: ASSSYGSKFSYEQY
v_call: TRBV28; d_call: TRBD1; clone_size: NA; cdr3_aa: ASSRQGVYTEAF
v_call: TRBV12-3/TRBV12-4; d_call: NA; clone_size: NA; cdr3_aa: ASSFGLARVPYEQY
v_call: TRBV7-2; d_call: TRBD2; clone_size: few; cdr3_aa: ASSSPLAGGPYEQY
v_call: TRBV10-3; d_call: NA; clone_size: NA; cdr3_aa: AISGRDREDTQY
v_call: TRBV11-2; d_call: NA; clone_size: NA; cdr3_aa: ASSRVSGANVLT
v_call: TRBV28; d_call: NA; clone_size: NA; cdr3_aa: ASSFTSNNEQF
v_call: TRBV20-1; d_call: NA; clone_size: NA; cdr3_aa: SVFQDRPYEQY
v_call: TRBV7-3; d_call: TRBD2; clone_size: NA; cdr3_aa: ASSFGGVSSTDTQY
v_call: TRBV10-2; d_call: TRBD1; clone_size: NA; cdr3_aa: ASMGTGAGNEQF
v_call: TRBV10-3; d_call: NA; clone_size: NA; cdr3_aa: ATTPTGSDYGYT
v_call: TRBV7-9; d_call: TRBD2; clone_size: few; cdr3_aa: ASSWGGEDEQY
v_call: TRBV6-1; d_call: NA; clone_size: few; cdr3_aa: ASSEDRVTEAF
v_call: TRBV12-5; d_call: NA; clone_size: few; cdr3_aa: ASGYLGLSTDTQY
v_call: TRBV7-2; d_call: NA; clone_size: few; cdr3_aa: ASINPPGSGANYGYT
v_call: TRBV29-1; d_call: NA; clone_size: NA; cdr3_aa: SVAGLRTRTDTQY
v_call: TRBV7-8; d_call: TRBD1; clone_size: many; cdr3_aa: ASSLVGGLNTEAF
v_call: TRBV19; d_call: TRBD2; clone_size: NA; cdr3_aa: ATSQWGGRNEQF
v_call: TRBV7-3; d_call: TRBD2; clone_size: NA; cdr3_aa: ASSLAGEVAEQF
v_call: TRBV7-6; d_call: TRBD1; clone_size: once; cdr3_aa: ASSSFGQGARKETQY
v_call: TRBV15; d_call: TRBD1; clone_size: NA; cdr3_aa: ATSSLPGQTNYGYT